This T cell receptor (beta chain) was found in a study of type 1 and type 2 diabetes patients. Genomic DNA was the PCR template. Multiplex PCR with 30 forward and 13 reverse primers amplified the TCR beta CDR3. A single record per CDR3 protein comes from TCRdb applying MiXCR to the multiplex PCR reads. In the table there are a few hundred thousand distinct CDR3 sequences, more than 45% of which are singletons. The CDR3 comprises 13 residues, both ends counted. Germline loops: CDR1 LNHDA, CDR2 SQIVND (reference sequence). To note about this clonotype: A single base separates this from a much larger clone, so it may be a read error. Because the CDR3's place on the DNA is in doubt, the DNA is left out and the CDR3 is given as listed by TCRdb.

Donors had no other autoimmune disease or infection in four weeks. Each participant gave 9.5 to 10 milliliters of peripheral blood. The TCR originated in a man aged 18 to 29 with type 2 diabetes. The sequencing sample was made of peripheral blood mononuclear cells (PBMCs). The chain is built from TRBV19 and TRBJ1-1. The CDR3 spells CASSVGGGTEAIF.